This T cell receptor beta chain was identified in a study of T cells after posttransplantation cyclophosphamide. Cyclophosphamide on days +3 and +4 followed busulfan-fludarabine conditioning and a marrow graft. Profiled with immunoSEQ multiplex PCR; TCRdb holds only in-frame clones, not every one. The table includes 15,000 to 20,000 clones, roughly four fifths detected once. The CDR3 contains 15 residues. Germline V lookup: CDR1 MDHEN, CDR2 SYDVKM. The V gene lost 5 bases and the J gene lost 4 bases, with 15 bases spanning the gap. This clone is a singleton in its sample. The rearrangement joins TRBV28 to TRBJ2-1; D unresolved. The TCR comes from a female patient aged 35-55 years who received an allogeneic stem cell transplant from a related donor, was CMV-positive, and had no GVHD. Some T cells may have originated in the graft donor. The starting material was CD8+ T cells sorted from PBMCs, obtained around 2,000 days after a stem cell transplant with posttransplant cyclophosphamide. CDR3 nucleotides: TGTGCCAGCAGTAGCGTGTCTAGTGGGTACAATGAGCAGTTCTTC. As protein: CASSSVSSGYNEQFF.